The entry below describes one TCR beta chain. This entry is derived from a study of blood T cell repertoires in COVID-19. TCRdb's copy holds only in-frame clones and misses some; the assay was immunoSEQ multiplex PCR. Of roughly 190,000 clones in the sample, around 76% were seen once. CDR1 and CDR2 (germline): SNHLY, FYNNEI. V was cut by 6 bases and J by 1 base, with 10 bases left in between. This CDR3 is built from 14 residues. The sample comprised peripheral blood. The source of this sequence is a woman in her forties or fifties with active or convalescent COVID-19. The chain couples TRBV2 to TRBJ1-3, with a possible D match to TRBD1 (6 bases). The CDR3 here is CASRVRGSGNTIYF. The CDR3 DNA reads TGTGCCAGCAGAGTCAGGGGTTCTGGAAACACCATATATTTT.